Listed here is a single T cell receptor (beta chain). The CDR3 runs 15 residues. Germline loops: CDR1 MRHNA, CDR2 SNTAGT. The ends lost 7 bases at V and 8 bases at J; junction bases unmatched: 11. This sample stems from a study of T cell responses to AZD1222 COVID-19 vaccine. Method: immunoSEQ multiplex PCR; TCRdb's copy keeps in-frame clones and lacks some. Counted here are 100,000 to 150,000 clones, around 90% occurring once; the ten biggest clones make up around 4%. The chain combines TRBV6-4 with TRBJ1-6, with 7 bases aligning to TRBD1. The receptor's source is an adult in good health. Here the sequenced sample was peripheral blood, taken on day 0 of AZD1222 vaccination. The CDR3: CASKSTGTGDSPLHF. The CDR3 nucleotides read TGTGCCAGCAAATCGACAGGGACCGGGGATTCACCCCTCCACTTT.